The 10 T cell receptor beta chains given below trace back to one sample, sequenced in a study of OX40 agonist ivuxolimab in advanced cancers. Sequenced by immunoSEQ multiplex PCR; TCRdb stores in-frame clones only, minus some. The sample lists about 33,000 clones; under 85% were seen once. The source material was CD4+ or CD8+ T cells sorted from blood, sampled in a trial of the OX40 agonist ivuxolimab. The receptors were gathered from an adult with an advanced solid tumor such as melanoma, head and neck, liver or kidney cancer.

The gene calls are TRBV19 and TRBJ2-2; D may match TRBD1 or TRBD2 (6 bases each). Deletions cut 4 bases from V and 4 bases from J, with 13 bases between. CDR3 length: 15 amino acids. The germline V gene has CDR1 LNHDA and CDR2 SQIVND (reference sequence). The CDR3 nucleotides are TGTGCCAGTAGTAACGGGGGCCGGGGCACCGGGGAGCTGTTTTTT. Its protein product is CASSNGGRGTGELFF.

This chain links TRBV4-1 with TRBJ2-2; 9 bases match TRBD1. This CDR3 region has 17 residues. The trim removed 0 bases at V and 5 bases at J, leaving 7 bases unmatched. In germline, CDR1 is MGHRA, CDR2 YSYEKL. CDR3 in amino acids: CASSQDRPDRGTGELFF. In nucleotides, the CDR3 is TGCGCCAGCAGCCAAGATCGTCCGGACAGGGGAACCGGGGAGCTGTTTTTT.

The chain has TRBV6-6 and TRBJ2-7, with a tentative D call TRBD1 (5 bases). The V gene's germline CDR1 is MNHNY and CDR2 SVGAGI (reference sequence). The CDR3 covers 13 residues. V lost 6 bases and J 0 bases, leaving 9 bases between the germline ends. For the CDR3, the DNA is TGTGCCAGCAGCAGACAGTCCTCCTACGAGCAGTACTTC. This sequence encodes CASSRQSSYEQYF.

The chain couples TRBV10-3 to TRBJ1-1; maybe TRBD1 (6 bases). The CDR3 length is 18 residues. Germline V gene lookup returns CDR1 ENHRY and CDR2 SYGVKD. Trimming left V 0 bases short and J 5 bases short, with 22 bases between. The CDR3 region is CAISESVVRAGQGTEAFF. The CDR3 DNA sequence: TGTGCCATCAGTGAGTCAGTGGTAAGGGCAGGGCAGGGGACTGAAGCTTTCTTT.

The rearrangement links TRBV5-4 to TRBJ2-3; no clear D gene. V was trimmed by 5 bases and J by 2 bases, leaving 27 bases between them. CDR1 is SGHNT, CDR2 YYREEE, per germline (reference sequence). This CDR3 comprises 19 residues. This chain's CDR3 is CASRYHRARHQGNTDTQYF. CDR3 coding DNA: TGTGCCAGCAGGTATCACCGGGCACGCCACCAAGGGAACACAGATACGCAGTATTTT.

Written as DNA, the CDR3 is TGCGCCAGCAGCTTGGACGGGGGGGCCTACAATGAGCAGTTCTTC. This translates into CASSLDGGAYNEQFF. V usage is TRBV5-1 and J usage is TRBJ2-1, with 8 positions matching TRBD2. From germline, CDR1 is SGHRS and CDR2 YFSETQ. The V segment lost 0 bases and the J segment 2 bases; nucleotides outside the gene matches: 1. The CDR3 sequence is 15 residues long.

This sequence joins TRBV6-5 and TRBJ2-1; D is undetermined. The V end was cut by 2 bases, the J end by 6 bases, with 8 bases between. Germline values: CDR1 MNHEY, CDR2 SVGAGI. This CDR3 region has 13 residues. The CDR3, as DNA: TGTGCCAGCAGTTACGACGCCCTCAATGAGCAGTTCTTC. Translating it yields CASSYDALNEQFF.

This clone has a single count. The rearrangement links TRBV29-1 to TRBJ1-2; no firm D call. Trimming removed 7 bases from V and 5 bases from J, with 20 bases in between. Germline CDR1 and CDR2: SQVTM and ANQGSEA. The CDR3 length is 14 residues. The CDR3, as DNA: TGCAGCGCATCTACCCAGCAGGCGATTTATGGCTACACCTTC. Protein product: CSASTQQAIYGYTF.

V usage is TRBV18 and J usage is TRBJ2-3; 10 positions agree with TRBD1. From germline, CDR1 is KGHSH and CDR2 LQKENI. Trimming cost V 5 bases and J 2 bases; bases outside gene matches: 10. CDR3 length: 17 residues. CDR3 nucleotides: TGTGCCAGCTCATCGATCCCGGGACAGGGGATCACAGATACGCAGTATTTT. Translation gives CASSSIPGQGITDTQYF.

This rearrangement joins TRBV27 to TRBJ1-4; D perhaps matches TRBD1 (6 bases). Germline loops: CDR1 MNHEY, CDR2 SMNVEV (reference sequence). This CDR3 comprises 14 residues. V lost 8 bases and J lost 10, with 20 bases in between. CDR3 region: CASASPRGEVKLFF. The CDR3 DNA follows: TGTGCCAGCGCAAGTCCCAGGGGCGAGGTAAAACTGTTTTTT.